The 12 T cell receptor beta chains below come from one sample, sequenced in a study of technical replicates of blood from several donors (dated by TCRdb to about 2017). The method was the immunoSEQ multiplex PCR assay. In TCRdb, the immuneACCESS table is reduced to in-frame sequences with V and J assigned. These tables do not hold every clone; where another copy was compared, an unresolved V gene accounts for under half, and the others remain unexplained. Recorded for this sample are some 15,000 clones; 86% of them occurred a single time. The leading ten clones occupy around an eighth of the sample. The specimen was PBMCs. All receptors come from a human donor in good health.

This clone was found a few times. The V and J genes are TRBV2 and TRBJ1-2; 8 positions match TRBD1. Trimming at V came to 5 bases and at J to 6 bases, leaving 8 bases not matched to a gene. Germline CDR1 SNHLY, CDR2 FYNNEI. The CDR3 has 14 residues. The CDR3 is CASSFTGGWDGYTF. The CDR3, as DNA: TGTGCCAGCAGTTTTACAGGGGGGTGGGATGGCTACACCTTC.

The chain employs TRBV11-2 and TRBJ2-1; D may be TRBD2 (6 bases). The V and J ends lost 1 base and 5 bases respectively, with 9 bases between them. Germline V CDR1 and CDR2: SGHAT, FQNNGV. The CDR3 extends over 14 amino acids. This CDR3 reads CASSLVAADNEQFF. The CDR3 nucleotides read TGTGCCAGCAGCTTAGTAGCGGCCGACAATGAGCAGTTCTTC.

This clone was seen once. The chain joins TRBV5-8 to TRBJ2-6; TRBD1 matches 7 bases. The germline gives CDR1 SGHTS, CDR2 YDEGEE. J gave up 0 bases and V 4 bases, and 1 base lay outside the gene matches. This CDR3 has 15 residues. CDR3 sequence reads: CASSGTVSGANVLTF. The DNA for the CDR3 is TGTGCCAGCAGCGGGACAGTCTCTGGGGCCAACGTCCTGACTTTC.

This clone appeared a single time. V and J are TRBV2 and TRBJ2-2; TRBD2 aligns across 9 bases. Germline trimming cut 7 bases from V and 4 bases from J; bases unmatched to any gene: 4. The CDR3 extends over 14 amino acids. The germline V gene encodes CDR1 SNHLY and CDR2 FYNNEI. The CDR3 sequence: CASTSGRSTGELFF. For the CDR3, the DNA is TGTGCCAGCACGAGCGGGAGGAGCACCGGGGAGCTGTTTTTT.

Here the CDR3 reads CASSVGTGSGRSTYEQFF. The CDR3 region has the DNA TGCGCCAGCAGCGTCGGGACAGGAAGCGGACGCTCCACATATGAGCAGTTCTTC. The chain carries TRBV5-1 and TRBJ2-1; 8 nucleotides match TRBD1. Germline V lookup: CDR1 SGHRS, CDR2 YFSETQ. Trimming cost V 4 bases and J 8 bases; bases outside gene matches: 20. This CDR3 region has 18 residues.

CDR3 sequence reads: CASSGGQDTDTQYF. CDR3 nucleotide sequence: TGCGCCAGCAGCGGGGGACAGGACACAGATACGCAGTATTTT. The gene calls are TRBV5-1 and TRBJ2-3; 8 nucleotides align to TRBD1. V gave up 4 bases and J gave up 2 bases; unmatched junction bases: 3. CDR1 and CDR2 (germline): SGHRS, YFSETQ. CDR3 length: 14 residues.

V and J are TRBV28 and TRBJ2-5; D is perhaps TRBD2 (6 bases). V gave up 5 bases and J gave up 1 base, with 11 bases separating them. CDR3 length equals 14 residues. The germline gives CDR1 MDHEN, CDR2 SYDVKM. The DNA of the CDR3 is TGTGCCAGCAGTGATGCTAGCGCCCAAGAGACCCAGTACTTC. Encoded protein: CASSDASAQETQYF.

V and J are TRBV5-1 and TRBJ2-7; 10 nucleotides agree with TRBD2. J gave up 6 bases and V 4 bases, and 10 bases lay outside the gene matches. This CDR3 region has 15 residues. Germline loops: CDR1 SGHRS, CDR2 YFSETQ. The CDR3 sequence is CASSESLAGVSEQYF. In nucleotides, the CDR3 is TGCGCCAGCAGCGAGAGTCTAGCGGGAGTATCCGAGCAGTACTTC. Full variable domain (remainder filled in from reference TRBV5-1 and TRBJ2-7): KAGVTQTPRYLIKTRGQQVTLSCSPISGHRSVSWYQQTPGQGLQFLFEYFSETQRNKGNFPGRFSGRQFSNSRSEMNVSTLELGDSALYLCASSESLAGVSEQYFGPGTRLTVT.

The chain has TRBV10-2 and TRBJ1-1; D is unresolved. The CDR3 covers 14 residues. The V gene's germline CDR1 is WSHSY and CDR2 SAAADI. V gave up 4 bases and J gave up 1 base, with 10 bases separating them. The CDR3: CASSAFSQNTEAFF. DNA for the CDR3: TGCGCCAGCAGTGCTTTTAGTCAGAACACTGAAGCTTTCTTT.

The V and J genes are TRBV27 and TRBJ2-7, with TRBD2 matching 7 bases. This CDR3 spans 14 amino acids. With V trimmed by 8 bases and J by 6 bases, 13 bases remained unmatched. Per the germline V gene, CDR1 is MNHEY and CDR2 is SMNVEV (reference sequence). In DNA, the CDR3 is TGTGCCAGCGGGGCTGGCGGGAGTGGGGGCGAGCAGTACTTC. Protein product: CASGAGGSGGEQYF.

The chain combines TRBV7-9 with TRBJ2-1; TRBD2 matches 8 bases. V was clipped by 5 bases and J by 10 bases; unmatched bases: 22. CDR1 and CDR2 (germline): SEHNR, FQNEAQ (reference sequence). This CDR3 contains 18 residues. CDR3: CASSPTYDTGGPRGEQFF. The CDR3 DNA reads as TGTGCCAGCAGCCCCACCTATGATACGGGAGGGCCCCGGGGAGAGCAGTTCTTC.

The chain employs TRBV4-1 and TRBJ2-7, with 8 bases matching TRBD1. J gave up 6 bases and V 4 bases, and 8 bases lay outside the gene matches. The CDR3 sequence is 14 residues long. Germline CDR1 is MGHRA and CDR2 is YSYEKL. For the CDR3, the DNA is TGCGCCAGCAGCCGACCGGACAGGGAAGGCGAGCAGTACTTC. Encoded protein: CASSRPDREGEQYF.